The clone carrying this T cell receptor beta chain was recorded many times. Its antigen is unidentified. 5'RACE template switching produced TCR cDNA carrying a universal primer site and UMIs. TCRdb re-called the 5' RACE reads with MiXCR, one entry per CDR3 protein. The table includes tens of thousands of distinct CDR3 sequences, over 7.5% detected once. This entry belongs to a study of T cells after yellow fever vaccination. Study conclusions and caveats: Any FACS-sorted repertoire could hold abundant clonotypes that contaminate it from the bulk population. Booster samples showed a return of most primary-vaccination clones (almost 97% CD4, around 88% CD8). Researchers report a weaker secondary response that nonetheless peaked faster, day 5 versus 15.

From germline, CDR1 is DFQATT and CDR2 SNEGSKA (reference sequence). J lost 2 bases, V lost 2 bases, and 5 bases had no gene match. This CDR3 is 15 amino acids long. The sample here was CD8+ T cells sorted from PBMCs, taken on the day of the yellow fever booster vaccination. The sequence derives from a man aged 25-40 years who received the YFV17D yellow fever vaccine. The rearrangement uses TRBV20-1 and TRBJ2-4; TRBD2 matches at 8 bases. CDR3 amino acids: CSARSPGGPKNIQYF. The CDR3 DNA follows: TGCAGTGCTAGATCGCCGGGGGGGCCCAAAAACATTCAGTACTTC.